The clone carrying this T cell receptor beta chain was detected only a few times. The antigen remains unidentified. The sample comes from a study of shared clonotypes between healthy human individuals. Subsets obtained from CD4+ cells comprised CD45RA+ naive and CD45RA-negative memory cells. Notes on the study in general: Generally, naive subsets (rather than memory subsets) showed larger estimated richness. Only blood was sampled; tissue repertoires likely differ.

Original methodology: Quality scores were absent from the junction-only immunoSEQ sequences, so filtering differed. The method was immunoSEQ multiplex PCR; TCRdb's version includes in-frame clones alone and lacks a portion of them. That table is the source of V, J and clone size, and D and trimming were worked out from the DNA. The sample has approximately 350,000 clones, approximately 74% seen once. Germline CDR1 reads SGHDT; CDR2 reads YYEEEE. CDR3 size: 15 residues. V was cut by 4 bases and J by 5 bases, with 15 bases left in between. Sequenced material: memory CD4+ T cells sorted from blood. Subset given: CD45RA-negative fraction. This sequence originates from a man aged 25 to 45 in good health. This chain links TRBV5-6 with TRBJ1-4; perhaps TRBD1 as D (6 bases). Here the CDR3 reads CASSSTGRGNEKLFF. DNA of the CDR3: TGTGCCAGCAGCAGCACAGGGAGAGGGAATGAAAAACTGTTTTTT.